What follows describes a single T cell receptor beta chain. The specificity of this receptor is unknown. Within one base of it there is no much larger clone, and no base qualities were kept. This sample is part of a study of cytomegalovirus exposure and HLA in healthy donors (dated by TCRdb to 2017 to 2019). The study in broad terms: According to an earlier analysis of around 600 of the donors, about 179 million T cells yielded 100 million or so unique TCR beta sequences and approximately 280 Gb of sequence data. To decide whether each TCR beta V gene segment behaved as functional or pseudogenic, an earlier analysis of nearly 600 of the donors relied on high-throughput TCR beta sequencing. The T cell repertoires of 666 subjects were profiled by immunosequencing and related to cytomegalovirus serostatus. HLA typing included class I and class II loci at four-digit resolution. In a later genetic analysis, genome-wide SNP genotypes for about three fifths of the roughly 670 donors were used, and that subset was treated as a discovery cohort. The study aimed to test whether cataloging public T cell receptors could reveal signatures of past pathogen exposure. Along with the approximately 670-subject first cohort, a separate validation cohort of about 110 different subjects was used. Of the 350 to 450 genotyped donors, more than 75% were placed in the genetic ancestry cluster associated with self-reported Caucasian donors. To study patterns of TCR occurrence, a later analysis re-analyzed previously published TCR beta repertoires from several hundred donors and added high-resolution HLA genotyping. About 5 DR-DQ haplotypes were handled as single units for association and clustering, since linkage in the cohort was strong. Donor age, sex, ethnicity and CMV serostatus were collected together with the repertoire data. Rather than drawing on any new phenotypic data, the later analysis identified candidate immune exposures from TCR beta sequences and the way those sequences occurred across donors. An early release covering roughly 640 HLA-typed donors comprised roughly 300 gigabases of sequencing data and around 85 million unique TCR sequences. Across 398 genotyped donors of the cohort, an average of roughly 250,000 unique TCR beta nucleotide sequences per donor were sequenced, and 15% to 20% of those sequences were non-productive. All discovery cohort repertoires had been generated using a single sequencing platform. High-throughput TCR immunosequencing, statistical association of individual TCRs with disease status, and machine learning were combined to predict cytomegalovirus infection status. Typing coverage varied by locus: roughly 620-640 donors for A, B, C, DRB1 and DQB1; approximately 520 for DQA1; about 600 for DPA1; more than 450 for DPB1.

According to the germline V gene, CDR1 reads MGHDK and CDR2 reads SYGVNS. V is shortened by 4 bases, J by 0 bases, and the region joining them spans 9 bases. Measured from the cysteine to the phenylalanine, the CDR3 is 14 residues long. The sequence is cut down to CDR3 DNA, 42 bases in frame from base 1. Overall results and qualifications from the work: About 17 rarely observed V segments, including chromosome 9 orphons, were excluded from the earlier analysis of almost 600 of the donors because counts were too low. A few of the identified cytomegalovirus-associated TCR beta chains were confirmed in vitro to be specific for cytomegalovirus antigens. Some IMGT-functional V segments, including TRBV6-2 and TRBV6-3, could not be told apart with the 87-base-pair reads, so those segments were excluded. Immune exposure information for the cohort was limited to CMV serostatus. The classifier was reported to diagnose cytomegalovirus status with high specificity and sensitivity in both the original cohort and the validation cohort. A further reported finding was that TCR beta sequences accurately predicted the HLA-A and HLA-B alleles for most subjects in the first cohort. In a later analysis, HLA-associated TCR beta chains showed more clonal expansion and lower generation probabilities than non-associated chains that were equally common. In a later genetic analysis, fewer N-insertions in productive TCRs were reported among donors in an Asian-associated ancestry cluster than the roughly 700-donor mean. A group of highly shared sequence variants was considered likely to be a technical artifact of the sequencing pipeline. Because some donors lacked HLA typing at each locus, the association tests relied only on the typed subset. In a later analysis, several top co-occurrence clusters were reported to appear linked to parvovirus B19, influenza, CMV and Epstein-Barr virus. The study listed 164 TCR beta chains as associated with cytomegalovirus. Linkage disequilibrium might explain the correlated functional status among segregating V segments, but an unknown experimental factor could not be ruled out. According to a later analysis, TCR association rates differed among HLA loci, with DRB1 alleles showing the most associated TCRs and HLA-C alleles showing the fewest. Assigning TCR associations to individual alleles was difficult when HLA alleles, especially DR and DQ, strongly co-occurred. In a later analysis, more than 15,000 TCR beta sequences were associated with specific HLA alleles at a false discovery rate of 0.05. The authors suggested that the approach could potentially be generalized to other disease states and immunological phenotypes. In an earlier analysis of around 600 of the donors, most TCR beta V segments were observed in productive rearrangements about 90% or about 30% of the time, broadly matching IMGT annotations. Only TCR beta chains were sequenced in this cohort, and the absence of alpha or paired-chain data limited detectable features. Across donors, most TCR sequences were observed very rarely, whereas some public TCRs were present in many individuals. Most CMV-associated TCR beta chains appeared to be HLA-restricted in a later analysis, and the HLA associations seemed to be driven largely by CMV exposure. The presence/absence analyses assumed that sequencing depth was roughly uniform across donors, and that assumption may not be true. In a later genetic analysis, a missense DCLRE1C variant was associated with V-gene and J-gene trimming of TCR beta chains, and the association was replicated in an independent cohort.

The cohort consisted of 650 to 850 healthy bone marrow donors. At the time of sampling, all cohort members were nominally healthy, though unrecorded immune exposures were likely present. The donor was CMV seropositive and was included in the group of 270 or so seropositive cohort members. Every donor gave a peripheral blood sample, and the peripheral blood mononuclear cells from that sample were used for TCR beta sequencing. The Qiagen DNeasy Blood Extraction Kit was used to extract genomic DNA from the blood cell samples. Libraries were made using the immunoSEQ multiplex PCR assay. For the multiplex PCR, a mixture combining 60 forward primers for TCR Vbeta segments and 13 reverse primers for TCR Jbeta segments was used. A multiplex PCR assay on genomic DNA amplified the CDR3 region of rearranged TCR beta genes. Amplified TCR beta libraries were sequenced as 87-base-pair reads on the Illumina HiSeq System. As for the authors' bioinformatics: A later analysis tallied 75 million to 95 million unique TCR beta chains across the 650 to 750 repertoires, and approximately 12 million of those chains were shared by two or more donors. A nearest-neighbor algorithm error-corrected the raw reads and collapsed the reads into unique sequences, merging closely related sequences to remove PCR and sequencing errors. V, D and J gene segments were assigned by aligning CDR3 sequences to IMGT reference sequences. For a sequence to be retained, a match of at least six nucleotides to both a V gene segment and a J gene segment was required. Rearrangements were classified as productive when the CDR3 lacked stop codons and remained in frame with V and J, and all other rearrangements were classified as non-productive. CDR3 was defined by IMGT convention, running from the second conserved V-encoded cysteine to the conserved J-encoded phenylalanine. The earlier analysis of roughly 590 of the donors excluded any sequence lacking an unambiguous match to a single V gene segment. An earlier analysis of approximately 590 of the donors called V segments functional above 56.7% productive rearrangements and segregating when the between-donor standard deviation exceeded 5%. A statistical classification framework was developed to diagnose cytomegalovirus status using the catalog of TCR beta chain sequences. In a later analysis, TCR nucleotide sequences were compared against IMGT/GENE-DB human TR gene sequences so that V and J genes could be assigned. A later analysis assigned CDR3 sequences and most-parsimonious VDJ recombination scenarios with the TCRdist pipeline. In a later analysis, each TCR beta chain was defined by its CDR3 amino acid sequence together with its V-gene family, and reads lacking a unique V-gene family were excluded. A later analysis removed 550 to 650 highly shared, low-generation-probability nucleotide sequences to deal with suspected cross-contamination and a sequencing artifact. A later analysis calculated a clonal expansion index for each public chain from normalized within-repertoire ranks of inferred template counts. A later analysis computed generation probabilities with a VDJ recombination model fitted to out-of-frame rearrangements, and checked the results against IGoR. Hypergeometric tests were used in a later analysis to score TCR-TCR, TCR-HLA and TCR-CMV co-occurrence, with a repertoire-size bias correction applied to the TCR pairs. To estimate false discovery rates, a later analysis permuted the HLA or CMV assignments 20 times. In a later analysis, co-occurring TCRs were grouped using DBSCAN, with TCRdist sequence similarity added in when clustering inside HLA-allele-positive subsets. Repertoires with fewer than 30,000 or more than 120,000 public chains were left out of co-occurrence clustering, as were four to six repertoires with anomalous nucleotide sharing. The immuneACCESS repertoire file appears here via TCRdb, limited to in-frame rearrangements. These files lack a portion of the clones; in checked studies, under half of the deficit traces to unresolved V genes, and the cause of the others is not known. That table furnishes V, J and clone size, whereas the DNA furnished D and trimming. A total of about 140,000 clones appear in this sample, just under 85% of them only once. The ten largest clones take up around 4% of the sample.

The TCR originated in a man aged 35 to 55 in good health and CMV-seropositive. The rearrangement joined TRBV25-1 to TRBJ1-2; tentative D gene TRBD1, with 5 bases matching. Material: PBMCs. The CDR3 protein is CASSGTLTNYGYTF. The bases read TGTGCCAGCAGTGGGACACTCACTAACTATGGCTACACCTTC.